Sequencing of this T cell receptor beta chain was carried out in a study of T-cell reconstitution after alpha-beta-depleted transplantation in children. Between the trimmed V and J ends, which lost 3 bases and 1 base, there was a span of 10 bases. The length of the CDR3 is 14 residues. CDR1 and CDR2 (germline): SGDLS, YYNGEE. Turning to this clonotype: Its antigen is unidentified.

Overall study findings and caveats: Surviving thymic progenitors and recipient T cells were the source of high TCRbeta diversity at day 60 in some patients. Several hundred expanded graft clones reportedly supplied alpha-beta T cells about two months after transplant. Hyperexpanded clones declined; after one year, newly produced T cells mostly supplied diversity.

The authors prepared the TCRbeta library with unique molecular identifiers. TCRdb independently ran MiXCR on the PCR reads; one entry per CDR3 protein. The top ten clones hold roughly 27% of a sample with about a million distinct CDR3 sequences, less than 30% of them seen once. Sequences were derived from PBMCs, mostly from graft donor cells, sampled 360 days after TCRalphabeta/CD19-depleted stem cell transplant. This chain connects TRBV9 to TRBJ2-5, with a tentative D call TRBD1 (5 bases). The receptor's source is a boy under two years old who had a stem cell transplant for SCID, so the T cells may come from the graft donor. The CDR3 DNA follows: TGTGCCAGCAGCGCAGGGTCTCTCCAAGAGACCCAGTACTTC. This codes for CASSAGSLQETQYF.